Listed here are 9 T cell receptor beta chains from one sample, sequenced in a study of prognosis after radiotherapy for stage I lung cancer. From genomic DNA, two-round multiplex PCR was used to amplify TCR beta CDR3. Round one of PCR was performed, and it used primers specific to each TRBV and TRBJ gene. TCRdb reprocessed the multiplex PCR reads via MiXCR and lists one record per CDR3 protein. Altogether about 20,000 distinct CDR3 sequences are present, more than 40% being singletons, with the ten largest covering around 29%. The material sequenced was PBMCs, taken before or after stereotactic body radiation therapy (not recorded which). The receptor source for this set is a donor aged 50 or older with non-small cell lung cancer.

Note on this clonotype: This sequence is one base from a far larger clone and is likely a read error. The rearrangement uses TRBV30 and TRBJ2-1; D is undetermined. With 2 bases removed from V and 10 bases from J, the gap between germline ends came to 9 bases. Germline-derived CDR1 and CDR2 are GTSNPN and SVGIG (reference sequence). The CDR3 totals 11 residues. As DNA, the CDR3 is TGTGCCTGGAGTTCAGGATACGAGCAGTTCTTC. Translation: CAWSSGYEQFF. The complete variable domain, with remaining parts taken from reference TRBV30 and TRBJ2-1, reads SQTIHQWPATLVQPVGSPLSLECTVEGTSNPNLYWYRQAAGRGLQLLFYSVGIGQISSEVPQNLSASRPQDRQFILSSKKLLLSDSGFYLCAWSSGYEQFFGPGTRLTVL.

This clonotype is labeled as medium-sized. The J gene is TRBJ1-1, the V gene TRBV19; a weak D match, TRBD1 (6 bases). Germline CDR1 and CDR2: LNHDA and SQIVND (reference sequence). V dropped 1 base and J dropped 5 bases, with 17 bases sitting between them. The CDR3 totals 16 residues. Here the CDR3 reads CASSIGVGQGWTEAFF. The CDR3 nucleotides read TGTGCCAGTAGTATAGGAGTAGGGCAGGGGTGGACTGAAGCTTTCTTT. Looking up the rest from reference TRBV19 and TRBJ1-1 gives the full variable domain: DGGITQSPKYLFRKEGQNVTLSCEQNLNHDAMYWYRQDPGQGLRLIYYSQIVNDFQKGDIAEGYSVSREKKESFPLTVTSAQKNPTAFYLCASSIGVGQGWTEAFFGQGTRLTVV.

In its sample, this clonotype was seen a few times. CDR3 loop: CASVLAGRIEQYF. The CDR3 DNA is TGTGCCAGCGTACTAGCGGGCCGGATTGAGCAGTACTTC. The chain carries TRBV6-1 and TRBJ2-7, with 9 bases fitting TRBD2. CDR3 length: 13 residues. Germline assignment: CDR1 MNHNS and CDR2 SASEGT. The V and J ends lost 8 bases and 7 bases, in that order; junction bases with no gene match: 9.

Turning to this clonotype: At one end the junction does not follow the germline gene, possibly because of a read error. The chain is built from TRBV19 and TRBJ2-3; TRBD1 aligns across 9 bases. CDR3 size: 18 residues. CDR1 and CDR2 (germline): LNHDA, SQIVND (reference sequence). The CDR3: CASIPSPGQGTKTDTQYF. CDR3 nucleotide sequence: TGTGCCAGTATACCCAGCCCCGGACAGGGGACTAAGACAGATACGCAGTACTTT.

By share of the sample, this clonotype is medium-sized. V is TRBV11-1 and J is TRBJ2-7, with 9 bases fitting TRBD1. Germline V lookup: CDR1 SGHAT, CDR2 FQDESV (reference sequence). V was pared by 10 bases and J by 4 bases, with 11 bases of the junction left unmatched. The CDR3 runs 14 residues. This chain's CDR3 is CATTPGQGLYEQYF. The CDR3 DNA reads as TGTGCCACAACACCGGGACAGGGTTTGTACGAGCAGTACTTC.

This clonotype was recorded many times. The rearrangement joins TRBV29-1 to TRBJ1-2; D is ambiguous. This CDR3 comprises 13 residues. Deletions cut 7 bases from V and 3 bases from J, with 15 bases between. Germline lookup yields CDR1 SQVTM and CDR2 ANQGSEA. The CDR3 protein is CSAGRGLDYGYTF. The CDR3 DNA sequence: TGCAGCGCCGGACGAGGGTTGGACTATGGCTACACCTTC.

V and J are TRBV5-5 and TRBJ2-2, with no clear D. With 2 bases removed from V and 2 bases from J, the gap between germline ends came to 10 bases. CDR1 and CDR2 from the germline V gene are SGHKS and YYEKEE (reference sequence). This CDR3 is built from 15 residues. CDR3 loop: CASSLVQINTGELFF. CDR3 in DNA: TGTGCCAGCAGCTTAGTACAGATCAACACCGGGGAGCTGTTTTTT.

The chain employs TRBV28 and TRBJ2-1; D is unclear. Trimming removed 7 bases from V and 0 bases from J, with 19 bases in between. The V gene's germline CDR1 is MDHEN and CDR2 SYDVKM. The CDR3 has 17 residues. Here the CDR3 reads CASTFQHYAYSYNEQFF. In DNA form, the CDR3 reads TGTGCCAGCACCTTCCAGCACTATGCCTACTCCTACAATGAGCAGTTCTTC.

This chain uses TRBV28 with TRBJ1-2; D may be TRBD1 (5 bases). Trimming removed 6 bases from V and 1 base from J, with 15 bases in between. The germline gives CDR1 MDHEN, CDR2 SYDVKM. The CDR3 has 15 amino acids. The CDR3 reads CASSPLGGYNYGYTF. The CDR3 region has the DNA TGTGCCAGCAGCCCTCTGGGGGGTTATAACTATGGCTACACCTTC.